Presented here are 14 T cell receptor beta chains from one specimen sequenced in a study of blood T cells in healthy people across ages. Primed by a sample-barcoded 5' primer and a J-beta primer mix, a second PCR proceeded for about 7 to 12 cycles. TCRdb independently ran MiXCR on the 5' RACE reads; one entry per CDR3 protein. The profile shows about 1.4 million distinct CDR3 sequences, approximately 59% of them singletons. Material for sequencing was blood. The receptors stem from a man between 18 and 35 years old in good health.

The chain employs TRBV6-5 and TRBJ2-2; 12 bases agree with TRBD2. CDR3 size: 18 residues. Germline V CDR1 and CDR2: MNHEY, SVGAGI. J was trimmed by 2 bases and V by 3 bases; bases with no gene match: 7. CDR3 nucleotides: TGTGCCAGCAGTTATGCACTAGCGGGAGGTCCTAACACCGGGGAGCTGTTTTTT. Its translation: CASSYALAGGPNTGELFF.

This clonotype appeared a few times. The V gene is TRBV7-9, the J gene TRBJ2-1, with D perhaps matching TRBD2 (6 bases). Germline-derived CDR1 and CDR2 are SEHNR and FQNEAQ (reference sequence). CDR3 length: 15 amino acids. V was cut by 10 bases and J by 7 bases, with 23 bases left in between. The CDR3 nucleotides read TGTGCCACCAAAATACCGGGAGATTCCCGGAATGAGCAGTTCTTC. Amino acid sequence: CATKIPGDSRNEQFF.

V usage is TRBV20-1 and J usage is TRBJ1-4; unclear D gene. The V and J ends lost 3 bases and 4 bases respectively, with 9 bases between them. From germline, CDR1 is DFQATT and CDR2 SNEGSKA (reference sequence). The CDR3 is 13 amino acids. In DNA, the CDR3 is TGCAGTGCTAGGATCCCGGGTAATGAAAAACTGTTTTTT. It is translated as CSARIPGNEKLFF.

On this clonotype itself: A read error may produce the germline difference seen at one junction end. The chain uses TRBV6-1 and TRBJ1-2; D gene unclear. This CDR3 has 14 residues. Germline V CDR1 and CDR2: MNHNS, SASEGT. CDR3 sequence reads: CAGEAGYPNHGYTF. CDR3 nucleotide sequence: TGTGCCGGAGAAGCGGGGTACCCTAACCATGGCTACACCTTC.

V usage is TRBV29-1 and J usage is TRBJ2-4, with D possibly TRBD1 on 8 matching bases. CDR1 is SQVTM and CDR2 is ANQGSEA in the germline V gene. This CDR3 spans 13 amino acids. The ends were cut back, 7 bases at V and 5 bases at J, with 15 bases in the middle. The CDR3 sequence is CSAGGRGQNIQYF. Here the CDR3 DNA reads TGCAGCGCGGGAGGCAGGGGGCAAAACATTCAGTACTTC.

With respect to this clonotype: The junction does not match germline at one end; this may be a read error. The rearrangement joins TRBV12-3 or TRBV12-4 to TRBJ2-7, with D perhaps matching TRBD2 (6 bases). CDR3 length equals 15 residues. The DNA for the CDR3 is TGCGCCAGCAGTCTAACTGGGCGGGGTTACAATGAGCAGTACTTC. It encodes CASSLTGRGYNEQYF.

The chain recombines TRBV7-9 with TRBJ2-7; D unresolved. Trimming removed 1 base from V and 7 bases from J, with 20 bases in between. Per germline, CDR1 SEHNR and CDR2 FQNEAQ (reference sequence). This CDR3 is built from 16 residues. In DNA form, the CDR3 reads TGTGCCAGCAGCTTAGTTCAGGAATTGCCCTACAATGAGCAGTACTTC. Protein: CASSLVQELPYNEQYF.

The V and J genes are TRBV5-6 and TRBJ2-5; TRBD1 aligns across 10 bases. CDR1 is SGHDT, CDR2 YYEEEE, per germline. Unmatched junction bases numbered 5, after V lost 4 bases and J lost 5 bases. The CDR3 has 14 residues. CDR3 protein: CASSQGTGDETQYF. The CDR3 DNA follows: TGTGCCAGCAGCCAGGGGACAGGGGACGAGACCCAGTACTTC. Full variable domain (missing parts from reference TRBV5-6 and TRBJ2-5): DAGVTQSPTHLIKTRGQQVTLRCSPKSGHDTVSWYQQALGQGPQFIFQYYEEEERQRGNFPDRFSGHQFPNYSSELNVNALLLGDSALYLCASSQGTGDETQYFGPGTRLLVL.

The count of this clonotype is one. The chain employs TRBV5-1 and TRBJ2-1; TRBD2 might be the D (5 bases). Trimming pared 7 bases from V and 9 bases from J, leaving 17 bases between. This CDR3 contains 13 residues. Germline lookup yields CDR1 SGHRS and CDR2 YFSETQ. CDR3 in DNA: TGCGCCAGCGAGGGTGCTAGCAAGGCTGAGCAGTTCTTC. This translates into CASEGASKAEQFF.

The chain uses TRBV6-6 and TRBJ2-1; 13 bases agree with TRBD2. With V trimmed by 6 bases and J by 10 bases, 9 bases remained unmatched. Per the germline V gene, CDR1 is MNHNY and CDR2 is SVGAGI (reference sequence). CDR3 length: 15 residues. The CDR3 is CASRKLAGGQEEQFF. The CDR3 nucleotides read TGTGCCAGCAGAAAACTAGCGGGGGGGCAGGAGGAGCAGTTCTTC.

This sequence joins TRBV25-1 and TRBJ1-4, with 8 nucleotides matching TRBD1. The CDR3 consists of 11 residues. V shed 4 bases, J shed 15 bases, and the junction held 4 bases outside the gene matches. The V gene's germline CDR1 is MGHDK and CDR2 SYGVNS. The CDR3 reads CASSGRDRLFF. The DNA of the CDR3 is TGTGCCAGCAGTGGCCGGGACAGGTTGTTTTTT.

V usage is TRBV12-3 or TRBV12-4 and J usage is TRBJ2-7, with TRBD1 as a possible D gene (6 bases). V was shortened by 2 bases and J by 0 bases, with 14 bases between the two germline ends. The CDR3 is 16 amino acids. The CDR3 region has the DNA TGTGCCAGCAGTTTACGAGGACAGCTTTACTCCTACGAGCAGTACTTC. It is translated as CASSLRGQLYSYEQYF.

The V call is TRBV29-1, the J call TRBJ2-1, with TRBD2 matching 8 bases. CDR1 is SQVTM and CDR2 is ANQGSEA in the germline V gene. V lost 8 bases to trimming and J lost 7 bases; unmatched junction nucleotides: 10. This CDR3 has 13 residues. The CDR3 loop is CSPSGGNGNEQFF. The CDR3 DNA reads TGCAGCCCAAGCGGGGGAAACGGGAATGAGCAGTTCTTC.

This chain's CDR3 is CASSLLGQGEEPLHF. The CDR3 region has the DNA TGTGCCAGCAGTTTACTAGGACAAGGGGAAGAGCCCCTCCACTTT. This chain uses TRBV27 with TRBJ1-6; the D gene is possibly TRBD1 (5 bases). Trimming took off 2 bases at V and 13 bases at J, with 18 bases between the two ends. This CDR3 is 15 amino acids long. Germline-derived CDR1 and CDR2 are MNHEY and SMNVEV (reference sequence).